This TCR beta chain came from a study of T-cell memory formation after mild COVID-19. Overall study: Largely donor-specific TCR clusters were found. General observations from the study: Clones that shrank (day 15 to 85) were balanced CD4/CD8, whereas later expanders leaned CD4+. Pre-infection memory contained some responding clones, which suggested that cross-reactive memory had joined.

About this clonotype: Its antigen is not known.

5'RACE with constant-segment primers built TCRalpha and TCRbeta cDNA libraries with UMIs. TCRdb used MiXCR to reprocess the 5' RACE reads, holding one entry per CDR3 protein. This table holds about 57,000 distinct CDR3 sequences, 12% found once. Sequences were obtained from PBMCs or a T cell subset sorted from them (not recorded which). This sequence originates from a man younger than 35 who had mild COVID-19 (a few samples of this study predate the infection). Cell type and time point are not known.

CDR3 amino acids: CASTPGPGTSGNTIYF. The CDR3 DNA reads as TGTGCCAGTACCCCCGGGCCAGGGACCTCTGGAAACACCATATATTTT. The chain uses TRBV19 and TRBJ1-3; D perhaps matches TRBD1 (5 bases). Germline V gene lookup returns CDR1 LNHDA and CDR2 SQIVND (reference sequence). CDR3 length: 16 amino acids. The germline V and J ends were trimmed by 7 bases and 0 bases, with 16 bases remaining between them.